Below, 17 T cell receptor beta chains from the same sample are listed, as sequenced in a study of spatial heterogeneity in lung cancer. Study-level findings and limits: Mutation counts in tumors were tracked by counts of expanded intratumoral alpha and beta TCRs.

TCRdb fed the 5' RACE reads into MiXCR, producing one record per CDR3 protein. The sample carries about 7,400 distinct CDR3 sequences, 14% recorded once. These receptors' targets are unknown. Specified time point: sample taken at primary tumor resection. Sequences were derived from lung tumor tissue, sampled at surgery. The receptors shown here come from a female donor with early-stage non-small cell lung cancer.

There are many counts of this clonotype. This beta chain is off target for a library built for alpha chains, so its abundance means little. J is TRBJ2-7 and V is TRBV20-1, with 7 bases identical to TRBD1. The CDR3 totals 14 residues. CDR1 is DFQATT, CDR2 SNEGSKA, per germline (reference sequence). V lost 5 bases and J lost 2; bases outside the gene matches: 9. As DNA, the CDR3 is TGCAGTGCTTATGACAGGGTGACCCCCTACGAGCAGTACTTC. It is translated as CSAYDRVTPYEQYF.

Concerning this clonotype itself: This beta chain is an unintended read in a library built for alpha chains; its size means little. The chain combines TRBV2 with TRBJ2-3; 7 bases match TRBD1. Germline loops: CDR1 SNHLY, CDR2 FYNNEI. The CDR3 extends over 16 amino acids. J lost 2 bases, V lost 5 bases, and 10 bases had no gene match. CDR3 residues: CASSNPGQLYTDTQYF. The CDR3 DNA reads TGTGCCAGCAGTAATCCGGGACAGCTTTACACAGATACGCAGTATTTT.

At least ten counts were recorded for this clonotype. This beta chain turned up in a library designed for alpha chains; as an off-target read, its abundance says little. V is TRBV20-1 and J is TRBJ2-7; TRBD1 aligns across 7 bases. Per the germline V gene, CDR1 is DFQATT and CDR2 is SNEGSKA (reference sequence). V was clipped by 3 bases and J by 9 bases; unmatched bases: 14. The CDR3 loop spans 14 amino acids. CDR3 DNA: TGCAGTGCTAGCCAGCCAGAGGGACAGAAATTGCAGTACTTC. Its protein is CSASQPEGQKLQYF.

This clonotype came up many times. As an off-target read in a library built for alpha chains, this beta chain has a frequency of little significance. The chain carries TRBV20-1 and TRBJ1-4; TRBD1 aligns across 11 bases. Germline CDR1 and CDR2: DFQATT and SNEGSKA (reference sequence). The junction had 2 bases not matched to a gene; V was cut back by 0 bases and J by 5 bases. The CDR3 loop spans 15 amino acids. CDR3 region: CSARDRDRGNEKLFF. DNA of the CDR3: TGCAGTGCTAGAGATAGGGACAGGGGGAATGAAAAACTGTTTTTT.

By sample share, this clonotype is medium-sized (0.01 to 0.1%). This beta chain was picked up by a library intended for alpha chains and is off target, so its count carries little meaning. The rearrangement joins TRBV7-3 to TRBJ2-1; D gene unclear. The CDR3 has 15 residues. V lost 5 bases and J lost 1, with 12 bases in between. Germline CDR1 SGHTA, CDR2 FQGTGA. This chain's CDR3 is CASSADIFSYNEQFF. The CDR3 DNA is TGTGCCAGCAGCGCAGACATATTTTCCTACAATGAGCAGTTCTTC.

This clonotype appeared many times. This beta chain slipped into a library made for alpha chains as a stray read, so its size is not meaningful. This rearrangement joins TRBV6-1 to TRBJ2-1, with 10 bases lining up with TRBD2. Per germline, CDR1 MNHNS and CDR2 SASEGT. The CDR3 loop spans 16 amino acids. V lost 1 base to trimming and J lost 7 bases; unmatched junction nucleotides: 7. CDR3 nucleotides: TGTGCCAGCAGTGAAGTGATGACTAGCGGGCGTAATGAGCAGTTCTTC. Amino acids: CASSEVMTSGRNEQFF.

This clonotype has ten or more counts. Little can be read into the size of this beta chain, an off-target read in a library designed for alpha chains. The rearrangement uses TRBV7-2 and TRBJ2-7; 10 positions agree with TRBD2. The CDR3 consists of 14 residues. In germline, CDR1 is SGHTA, CDR2 FQGNSA. Losses at the gene ends were 5 bases for V and 4 bases for J; bases not matched to a gene: 5. CDR3 loop: CASSAQRGGYEQYF. The CDR3 DNA reads TGTGCCAGCAGCGCGCAGCGGGGGGGGTACGAGCAGTACTTC.

This clonotype occurred many times. This beta chain came through as a stray read in a library set up for alpha chains, and its size says little. The CDR3 region is CASNSILNTEAFF. The DNA of the CDR3 is TGTGCCAGCAATTCTATCCTGAACACTGAAGCTTTCTTT. The rearrangement joins TRBV12-3 or TRBV12-4 to TRBJ1-1; D uncertain. The CDR3 has 13 amino acids. The V and J ends lost 7 bases and 0 bases respectively, with 9 bases between them.

This clonotype is medium-sized by share. A library made for alpha chains picked up this beta chain off target, so its size means little. CDR3 amino acids: CASSRALGENQPQHF. Here the CDR3 DNA reads TGTGCCAGCTCACGGGCCTTGGGGGAAAATCAGCCCCAGCATTTT. V and J are TRBV18 and TRBJ1-5, with D perhaps matching TRBD1 (5 bases). Trimming cost V 4 bases and J 4 bases, with 14 bases left between them. This CDR3 is built from 15 residues. The germline V gene has CDR1 KGHSH and CDR2 LQKENI. The whole variable domain, remainder taken from reference TRBV18 and TRBJ1-5, is NAGVMQNPRHLVRRRGQEARLRCSPMKGHSHVYWYRQLPEEGLKFMVYLQKENIIDESGMPKERFSAEFPKEGPSILRIQQVVRGDSAAYFCASSRALGENQPQHFGDGTRLSIL.

This clonotype was seen repeatedly, ten times or more. This beta chain is a stray sequence in a library constructed for alpha chains; its clone size is not meaningful. CDR3 in DNA: TGCGCCAGCAGCCAAGGTGTCCAGGGTACAGATACGCAGTATTTT. This translates into CASSQGVQGTDTQYF. The chain couples TRBV4-1 to TRBJ2-3; D perhaps matches TRBD1 (5 bases). This CDR3 has 15 amino acids. Germline V lookup: CDR1 MGHRA, CDR2 YSYEKL. V lost 1 base to trimming and J lost 3 bases, with 11 bases between them.

Points on this clonotype: This beta chain is an unintended read in a library built for alpha chains; its size means little. The rearrangement links TRBV18 to TRBJ1-5; TRBD1 matches at 8 bases. The trim removed 2 bases at V and 7 bases at J, leaving 4 bases unmatched. Germline CDR1 reads KGHSH; CDR2 reads LQKENI. The CDR3 sequence is 14 residues long. CDR3 residues: CASSPIDRGQPQHF. The CDR3 DNA sequence: TGTGCCAGCTCACCAATAGACAGGGGACAGCCCCAGCATTTT.

The table lists this clonotype with many counts. Little can be read into the size of this beta chain, an off-target read in a library designed for alpha chains. The chain employs TRBV7-2 and TRBJ1-6; D possibly corresponds to TRBD1 (6 bases). Germline V gives CDR1 SGHTA, CDR2 FQGNSA. V was trimmed by 4 bases and J by 10 bases, leaving 20 bases between them. The CDR3 has 16 amino acids. CDR3 sequence reads: CASSSQGTPQGSPLHF. Here the CDR3 DNA reads TGTGCCAGCAGCTCGCAGGGTACACCCCAGGGGTCACCCCTCCACTTT. Filled out from reference TRBV7-2 and TRBJ1-6, the complete variable domain reads GAGVSQSPSNKVTEKGKDVELRCDPISGHTALYWYRQSLGQGLEFLIYFQGNSAPDKSGLPSDRFSAERTGGSVSTLTIQRTQQEDSAVYLCASSSQGTPQGSPLHFGNGTRLTVT.

By sample share, this clonotype is medium-sized. Because this beta chain is a stray read in a library intended to capture alpha chains, its abundance should not be given much weight. This chain uses TRBV4-1 with TRBJ2-7; no clear D. CDR3 size: 14 residues. Deletions cut 4 bases from V and 0 bases from J, with 10 bases between. Germline V lookup: CDR1 MGHRA, CDR2 YSYEKL. The CDR3 loop is CASSLTFTSYEQYF. The CDR3 nucleotides are TGCGCCAGCAGCCTGACTTTCACCTCCTACGAGCAGTACTTC.

Concerning this clonotype: This beta chain represents an off-target read in a library built for alpha chains; its size is of limited meaning. V and J are TRBV27 and TRBJ1-5; D uncertain. The CDR3 runs 13 residues. Trimming shortened V by 3 bases and J by 7 bases, and 10 bases separated the two germline ends. Germline V gene lookup returns CDR1 MNHEY and CDR2 SMNVEV (reference sequence). In nucleotides, the CDR3 is TGTGCCAGCAGTTTGTCTAGGGCACAGCCCCAGCATTTT. It is translated as CASSLSRAQPQHF.

This clonotype ranks as medium-sized. This beta chain turned up in a library designed for alpha chains; as an off-target read, its abundance says little. V gene TRBV15 combines with J gene TRBJ1-5; TRBD1 is a possible D gene (6 bases). The CDR3 covers 15 residues. CDR1 is LNHNV, CDR2 YYDKDF, per germline (reference sequence). The V and J ends lost 0 bases and 9 bases respectively, with 15 bases between them. CDR3 protein: CATSRDRGPLRPQHF. The CDR3 region has the DNA TGTGCCACCAGCAGAGATCGGGGGCCGCTCCGGCCCCAGCATTTT.

Concerning this clonotype itself: A library made for alpha chains picked up this beta chain off target, so its size means little. DNA for the CDR3: TGCGCCAGCAGCTCCAACTACTACGAGCAGTACTTC. Translated, it gives CASSSNYYEQYF. V gene TRBV5-1 combines with J gene TRBJ2-7, with D unresolved. V was clipped by 3 bases and J by 3 bases, with 7 bases between them. The CDR3 totals 12 residues. CDR1 is SGHRS, CDR2 YFSETQ, per germline.

This clonotype is judged medium-sized (0.01 to 0.1%). This beta chain is an off-target read within a library intended for alpha chains, so its frequency means little. This sequence joins TRBV7-2 and TRBJ1-2, with D uncertain. The CDR3 is made up of 14 amino acids. CDR1 SGHTA and CDR2 FQGNSA come from the germline V gene. Trimming removed 2 bases from V and 3 bases from J, with 10 bases in between. The CDR3 region is CASSLRNPDYGYTF. CDR3 bases: TGTGCCAGCAGCTTACGAAATCCAGACTATGGCTACACCTTC. Variable domain in full (rest from reference TRBV7-2 and TRBJ1-2): GAGVSQSPSNKVTEKGKDVELRCDPISGHTALYWYRQSLGQGLEFLIYFQGNSAPDKSGLPSDRFSAERTGGSVSTLTIQRTQQEDSAVYLCASSLRNPDYGYTFGSGTRLTVV.